Listed below are T cell receptor beta chains from one sample, sequenced in a study of blood T cell repertoires in COVID-19. Sequencing used immunoSEQ multiplex PCR; TCRdb keeps in-frame clones, though not all of them. The sample yields some 41,000 clones, roughly nine tenths seen once. What was sequenced was peripheral blood. Receptors were obtained from a woman in her thirties in a cohort sampled during active COVID-19. Both conserved end residues are part of each CDR3. The order of the fields is V gene, J gene, D gene, CDR3 protein, CDR3 DNA. D genes are given only for firm matches.

TRBV11-3	TRBJ1-1	-	CASSFAGKNTEAFF	TGTGCCAGCAGCTTCGCAGGGAAGAACACTGAAGCTTTCTTT
TRBV7-9	TRBJ2-5	-	CASSWTGVGQETQYF	TGTGCCAGCAGCTGGACGGGAGTCGGCCAAGAGACCCAGTACTTC
TRBV5-6	TRBJ1-3	-	CASSLDSPYSGNTIYF	TGTGCCAGCAGCCTGGACAGTCCTTACTCTGGAAACACCATATATTTT
TRBV7-9	TRBJ2-7	-	CASSSSGAIVYEQYF	TGTGCCAGCAGCTCCTCCGGAGCGATTGTCTACGAGCAGTACTTC
TRBV20-1	TRBJ2-7	-	CSASGAGRAYEQYF	TGCAGTGCTAGTGGGGCGGGTCGGGCCTACGAGCAGTACTTC
TRBV29-1	TRBJ1-1	-	CSVSVGGEGPEAFF	TGCAGCGTTTCTGTGGGCGGCGAGGGTCCTGAAGCTTTCTTT
TRBV4-3	TRBJ2-1	TRBD2	CASSQALAPFSSSYNEQFF	TGCGCCAGCAGCCAAGCACTAGCGCCCTTTAGTAGCTCCTACAATGAGCAGTTCTTC
TRBV10-3	TRBJ1-3	-	CAISESPGSGNTIYF	TGTGCCATCAGTGAGTCCCCCGGCTCTGGAAACACCATATATTTT
TRBV5-4	TRBJ1-2	TRBD1	CASSLDRDYGYTF	TGTGCCAGCAGTTTGGACAGGGACTATGGCTACACCTTC
TRBV14	TRBJ2-5	-	CASSQVGSQGETQYF	TGTGCCAGCAGCCAAGTGGGGTCCCAGGGAGAGACCCAGTACTTC
TRBV19	TRBJ1-2	-	CASSRAGGYGYTF	TGTGCCAGTAGCCGGGCCGGAGGTTATGGCTACACCTTC
TRBV11-2	TRBJ2-5	-	CASSLQGSAQETQYF	TGTGCCAGCAGCTTGCAGGGGTCGGCACAAGAGACCCAGTACTTC
TRBV7-6	TRBJ2-2	-	CASSLAGENTGELFF	TGTGCCAGCAGCCTGGCCGGGGAAAACACCGGGGAGCTGTTTTTT
TRBV30	TRBJ1-3	-	CAWSVSQGWNTIYF	TGTGCCTGGAGTGTAAGCCAGGGCTGGAACACCATATATTTT
TRBV28	TRBJ1-2	TRBD1	CASSPQQGALNGYTF	TGTGCCAGCAGTCCTCAGCAGGGGGCGCTTAATGGCTACACCTTC
TRBV3-1/TRBV3-2	TRBJ2-1	-	CASSQDWRASYNEQFF	TGTGCCAGCAGCCAAGATTGGAGGGCCTCCTACAATGAGCAGTTCTTC
TRBV5-5	TRBJ2-5	-	CASSLEGGGLQETQYF	TGTGCCAGCAGCTTGGAGGGGGGGGGCCTCCAAGAGACCCAGTACTTC
TRBV5-5	TRBJ2-1	-	CASSLVVSSYNEQFF	TGTGCCAGCAGCTTGGTGGTGAGCTCCTACAATGAGCAGTTCTTC
TRBV6-2/TRBV6-3	TRBJ2-7	TRBD2	CASSYSILAGKFSYEQYF	TGTGCCAGCAGTTACTCGATACTAGCGGGTAAATTCTCCTACGAGCAGTACTTC
TRBV19	TRBJ2-2	TRBD2	CASRVTSGTGELFF	TGTGCCAGTAGGGTGACTAGCGGCACCGGGGAGCTGTTTTTT
TRBV11-2	TRBJ2-5	TRBD1	CASSLEGQQETQYF	TGTGCCAGCAGCTTAGAGGGACAGCAAGAGACCCAGTACTTC
TRBV5-8	TRBJ2-3	TRBD1	CASSLQGDTQYF	TGTGCCAGCAGCTTACAGGGGGATACGCAGTATTTT
TRBV4-3	TRBJ2-1	-	CASSQVQGSNEQFF	TGCGCCAGCAGCCAAGTACAGGGCTCGAATGAGCAGTTCTTC
TRBV6-5	TRBJ2-4	-	CASSFRDISAKNIQYF	TGTGCCAGCAGTTTCCGGGATATTTCAGCCAAAAACATTCAGTACTTC
TRBV28	TRBJ2-1	TRBD2	CASSLLAGGTNEQFF	TGTGCCAGCAGTTTACTAGCGGGAGGCACCAATGAGCAGTTCTTC
TRBV6-1	TRBJ1-2	TRBD1	CASSEVWTGGASTGGYTF	TGTGCCAGCAGTGAAGTTTGGACAGGGGGCGCATCTACCGGTGGCTACACCTTC
TRBV19	TRBJ1-6	TRBD1	CASDPWGQGANSPLHF	TGTGCCAGTGACCCCTGGGGACAGGGGGCGAATTCACCCCTCCACTTT
TRBV7-9	TRBJ2-1	TRBD2	CASSFKTGGLNEQFF	TGTGCCAGCAGCTTCAAGACGGGAGGTCTCAATGAGCAGTTCTTC
TRBV2	TRBJ1-4	TRBD1	CASSADRSREKLFF	TGTGCCAGCAGTGCGGACAGGTCAAGGGAAAAACTGTTTTTT
TRBV6-6	TRBJ2-2	TRBD1	CASSTRQGRGTGELFF	TGTGCCAGCAGTACTCGACAGGGGCGAGGGACCGGGGAGCTGTTTTTT
TRBV6-2/TRBV6-3	TRBJ1-1	-	CASSPWQGTEAFF	TGTGCCAGCAGTCCCTGGCAGGGCACTGAAGCTTTCTTT